The source of this T cell receptor (beta chain) is a study of T cells after yellow fever vaccination. Study-wide context: It was SMART-Seq v4 Ultra Low Input that prepared the fractions with low cell numbers.

Germline assignment: CDR1 DFQATT and CDR2 SNEGSKA (reference sequence). The CDR3 is made up of 14 amino acids. V lost 6 bases and J lost 0; bases outside the gene matches: 6. Template switching with 5'RACE generated the TCR cDNA and added a universal primer site and UMIs. TCRdb re-derived calls from the 5' RACE reads in MiXCR, one entry per CDR3 protein. The data hold around 310,000 distinct CDR3 sequences, with 8.7% observed a single time. This clonotype was counted at least ten times. What it recognizes is unknown. Study-level points and caveats: Abundant clonotypes (contaminants from the bulk population) could be present in FACS-sorted repertoires. Of the clonotypes, a small share occurred in both CD4 and CD8 compartments.

The V gene is TRBV20-1, the J gene TRBJ1-1; 8 bases map to TRBD1. The receptor's source is a man aged 18-30 years who received the YFV17D yellow fever vaccine. The source was PBMCs, collected on the day of the first yellow fever vaccination. The CDR3 DNA is TGCAGTGCCAGACAGGGGTCCATGAACACTGAAGCTTTCTTT. Its translation: CSARQGSMNTEAFF.